The source of this T cell receptor (beta chain) is a study of cytomegalovirus exposure and HLA in healthy donors. Study-wide points: Some V segments could not be told apart, so they were left out, TRBV6-2 and TRBV6-3 among them. For presence/absence analyses, sequencing depth was assumed to be roughly uniform across donors. It is likely that the observed cluster of highly shared sequence variants was a sequencing artifact.

The CDR3 contains 16 residues. Germline CDR1 and CDR2: LGHNA and YSLEER. Trimming shortened V by 0 bases and J by 1 base, and 11 bases separated the two germline ends. Primers for the PCR totalled 60 Vbeta and 13 Jbeta. Using immunoSEQ multiplex PCR, the repertoire was profiled, and TCRdb retains in-frame clones only, with some absent. The sample totals about 160,000 clones. Worth noting for this clone: The antigen remains unidentified.

This chain uses TRBV4-3 with TRBJ2-3; D is possibly TRBD1 (6 bases). The sequence derives from a woman aged 55-75 years in good health and CMV-seronegative. Sample: PBMCs. CDR3 sequence (DNA): TGCGCCAGCAGCCAAGAGGGACACTCCGGCACAGATACGCAGTATTTT. Translation gives CASSQEGHSGTDTQYF.